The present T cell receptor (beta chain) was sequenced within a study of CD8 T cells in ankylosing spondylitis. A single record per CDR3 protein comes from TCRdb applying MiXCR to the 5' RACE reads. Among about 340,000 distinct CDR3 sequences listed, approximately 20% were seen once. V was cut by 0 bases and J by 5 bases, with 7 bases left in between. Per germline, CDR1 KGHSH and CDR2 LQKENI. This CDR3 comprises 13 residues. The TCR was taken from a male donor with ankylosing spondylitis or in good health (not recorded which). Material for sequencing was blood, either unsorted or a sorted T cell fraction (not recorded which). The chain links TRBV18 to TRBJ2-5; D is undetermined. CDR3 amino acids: CASSPPLVETQYF. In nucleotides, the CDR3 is TGTGCCAGCTCACCACCGCTAGTGGAGACCCAGTACTTC.